A single sample is the source of the 19 T cell receptor beta chains below, sequenced in a study of blood T cell repertoires in COVID-19. The table came from immunoSEQ multiplex PCR; TCRdb's copy has only in-frame clones and leaves some out. The sample shows some 110,000 clones, 75% to 95% of them seen only once. The sample was peripheral blood. The receptors stem from a human donor in a cohort sampled during active COVID-19.

The chain recombines TRBV6-5 with TRBJ1-1, with D possibly matching TRBD1 (5 bases). The V end was cut by 5 bases, the J end by 5 bases, with 15 bases between. CDR3 length equals 14 residues. Germline V gives CDR1 MNHEY, CDR2 SVGAGI. As DNA, the CDR3 is TGTGCCAGCAGTCCCCTGTCCCGGGGGACTGAAGCTTTCTTT. As protein: CASSPLSRGTEAFF.

The J gene is TRBJ2-1, the V gene TRBV6-2 or TRBV6-3, with D possibly being TRBD2 (7 bases). Per germline, CDR1 MNHEY and CDR2 SVGEGT. Trimming removed 6 bases from V and 5 bases from J, with 26 bases in between. This CDR3 contains 18 residues. CDR3 in amino acids: CASSPRGGSPEGNNEQFF. The CDR3 coding sequence is TGTGCCAGCAGCCCTAGGGGGGGTTCCCCGGAAGGGAACAATGAGCAGTTCTTC.

The chain combines TRBV15 with TRBJ2-3, with TRBD2 matching over 7 bases. V shed 1 base, J shed 0 bases, and the junction held 10 bases outside the gene matches. CDR3 length: 18 amino acids. Germline CDR1 and CDR2: LNHNV and YYDKDF (reference sequence). CDR3 sequence (DNA): TGTGCCACCAGCAGAGGATTAGGTCTAGCGGAGAGCACAGATACGCAGTATTTT. The encoded protein is CATSRGLGLAESTDTQYF. Drawing the rest from reference TRBV15 and TRBJ2-3, the complete variable domain is DAMVIQNPRYQVTQFGKPVTLSCSQTLNHNVMYWYQQKSSQAPKLLFHYYDKDFNNEADTPDNFQSRRPNTSFCFLDIRSPGLGDTAMYLCATSRGLGLAESTDTQYFGPGTRLTVL.

The V and J genes are TRBV5-6 and TRBJ2-1, with TRBD2 matching over 13 bases. CDR1 is SGHDT and CDR2 is YYEEEE in the germline V gene. V gave up 0 bases and J gave up 5 bases; unmatched junction bases: 2. The CDR3 extends over 16 amino acids. The CDR3 bases are TGTGCCAGCAGCTTGGGGACTAGCGGGGGAAACAATGAGCAGTTCTTC. Residues: CASSLGTSGGNNEQFF.

This clone was picked up many times. The J gene is TRBJ1-2, the V gene TRBV6-5; TRBD1 might be the D (5 bases). With 2 bases removed from V and 8 bases from J, the gap between germline ends came to 9 bases. This CDR3 is 12 amino acids long. Germline assignment: CDR1 MNHEY and CDR2 SVGAGI. The DNA of the CDR3 is TGTGCCAGCAGTTACGGGGGGGAAGGCTACACCTTC. Translated, it gives CASSYGGEGYTF.

The chain combines TRBV19 with TRBJ2-1; 9 bases are shared with TRBD2. There are 15 residues in the CDR3. J was trimmed by 2 bases and V by 7 bases; bases with no gene match: 6. Germline CDR1 and CDR2: LNHDA and SQIVND (reference sequence). CDR3 bases: TGTGCCAGTACGGTTGTAGCGGGAGCCTACAATGAGCAGTTCTTC. Residues: CASTVVAGAYNEQFF.

The rearrangement links TRBV2 to TRBJ1-1; 12 bases are a match to TRBD1. Germline values: CDR1 SNHLY, CDR2 FYNNEI. The V segment lost 3 bases and the J segment 3 bases; nucleotides outside the gene matches: 8. CDR3 length: 17 residues. Here the CDR3 reads CASSDSRDRGLYTEAFF. The CDR3 bases are TGTGCCAGCAGTGATTCCCGGGACAGGGGGCTGTACACTGAAGCTTTCTTT.

The chain employs TRBV18 and TRBJ1-1; tentative D call: TRBD1 (6 bases). V lost 5 bases to trimming and J lost 1 base, with 14 bases between them. Germline values: CDR1 KGHSH, CDR2 LQKENI. The CDR3 spans 15 residues. The CDR3 loop is CASSLTGGGNTEAFF. In DNA form, the CDR3 reads TGTGCCAGCTCATTAACTGGGGGCGGGAACACTGAAGCTTTCTTT.

This chain connects TRBV3-1 (or the pseudogene TRBV3-2) to TRBJ1-1; possibly TRBD1 for D (5 bases). CDR1 and CDR2 from the germline V gene are LGHDT and YNNKEL (reference sequence). This CDR3 spans 14 amino acids. The V and J ends lost 1 base and 10 bases respectively, with 16 bases between them. CDR3 coding DNA: TGTGCCAGCAGCCAAGGACCGGCGGGGGGAAGAGCTTTCTTT. Translated, it gives CASSQGPAGGRAFF.

The gene calls are TRBV7-9 and TRBJ2-1, with 7 bases lining up with TRBD1. CDR3 size: 15 residues. J lost 2 bases, V lost 3 bases, and 4 bases had no gene match. Germline lookup yields CDR1 SEHNR and CDR2 FQNEAQ (reference sequence). The CDR3 nucleotides are TGTGCCAGCAGCTTCTTGGACAGGCCCTACAATGAGCAGTTCTTC. Its protein product is CASSFLDRPYNEQFF.

The chain is built from TRBV12-3 or TRBV12-4 and TRBJ2-3, with 11 positions matching TRBD2. The CDR3 is 13 amino acids. Unmatched junction bases numbered 0, after V lost 6 bases and J lost 4 bases. DNA of the CDR3: TGTGCCAGCAGGACTAGCGGGGCAGATACGCAGTATTTT. This encodes CASRTSGADTQYF.

The V and J genes are TRBV6-6 and TRBJ2-7; perhaps TRBD2 as D (5 bases). Trimming shortened V by 6 bases and J by 3 bases, and 12 bases separated the two germline ends. Germline CDR1 reads MNHNY; CDR2 reads SVGAGI (reference sequence). The CDR3 covers 13 residues. The CDR3 protein is CASSPGLHYEQYF. The CDR3 coding sequence is TGTGCCAGCAGCCCCGGACTTCACTACGAGCAGTACTTC.

As concerns this clone: Other nucleotide sequences in the sample specify the same CDR3. The chain links TRBV20-1 to TRBJ2-3; no definite D call. V lost 6 bases and J lost 4, with 8 bases in between. Looked up from germline, CDR1 is DFQATT and CDR2 is SNEGSKA (reference sequence). CDR3 length: 11 residues. CDR3 nucleotide sequence: TGCAGTGCCCGGGTGGCAGATACGCAGTATTTT. Protein sequence: CSARVADTQYF.

The rearrangement links TRBV28 to TRBJ1-6, with D perhaps TRBD1 (5 bases). CDR1 is MDHEN and CDR2 is SYDVKM in the germline V gene. The germline V and J ends were trimmed by 10 bases and 2 bases, with 9 bases remaining between them. This CDR3 has 13 amino acids. CDR3 nucleotides: TGTGCCACCTTAGGGGCCTATAATTCACCCCTCCACTTT. Amino acids: CATLGAYNSPLHF.

This rearrangement joins TRBV7-2 to TRBJ1-1, with TRBD1 as a possible D gene (6 bases). V was clipped by 3 bases and J by 7 bases, with 9 bases between them. The CDR3 extends over 12 amino acids. Germline-derived CDR1 and CDR2 are SGHTA and FQGNSA. DNA of the CDR3: TGTGCCAGCAGCTTGGGGGCTTTTGAAGCTTTCTTT. Its protein product is CASSLGAFEAFF.

Remarks on this clone: Other DNA sequences of this sample code for an identical CDR3. The chain employs TRBV12-3 or TRBV12-4 and TRBJ2-5; possibly TRBD1 for D (5 bases). The CDR3 totals 12 residues. Deletions cut 5 bases from V and 3 bases from J, with 7 bases between. CDR3 amino acids: CASSTGEETQYF. DNA for the CDR3: TGTGCCAGCAGTACAGGCGAAGAGACCCAGTACTTC.

This chain joins TRBV5-6 and TRBJ1-2, with a weak D call TRBD1 (6 bases). CDR1 is SGHDT and CDR2 is YYEEEE in the germline V gene. The length of the CDR3 is 12 residues. V shed 2 bases and J shed 5 bases, with 7 bases lying between them. The CDR3 loop reads CASSFRGYGYTF. The CDR3 bases are TGTGCCAGCAGCTTTAGGGGGTATGGCTACACCTTC.

The chain couples TRBV18 to TRBJ1-2; 7 nucleotides match TRBD1. From germline, CDR1 is KGHSH and CDR2 LQKENI. With 3 bases clipped from V and 1 base from J, the junction kept 11 bases outside the gene matches. This CDR3 has 17 residues. In nucleotides, the CDR3 is TGTGCCAGCTCACCCCTTTCGGGGCAGGGGGTTAACTATGGCTACACCTTC. It specifies CASSPLSGQGVNYGYTF.

This clone was observed a single time. This chain uses TRBV7-9 with TRBJ1-2; D uncertain. From germline, CDR1 is SEHNR and CDR2 FQNEAQ (reference sequence). V was trimmed by 2 bases and J by 4 bases, leaving 11 bases between them. The CDR3 consists of 14 residues. The CDR3 here is CASSLTVALYGYTF. The DNA of the CDR3 is TGTGCCAGCAGCTTAACGGTTGCGCTCTATGGCTACACCTTC.